The clone carrying this T cell receptor beta chain was detected many times. The antigen remains unidentified. These data originate in a study of T cell clonality in common variable immunodeficiency. Notes on the study in general: Fewer deletions and N-nucleotide insertions were reportedly seen in common variable immunodeficiency TCR beta sequences.

Clones were sequenced by immunoSEQ multiplex PCR, and TCRdb holds only the in-frame ones, with some missing. This repertoire holds 25,000 or so clones, and none appear only once. The specimen was peripheral blood mononuclear cells. This clonotype was sampled from a human donor with common variable immunodeficiency.

The CDR3 sequence is CSARTASGAPLHF. The CDR3 DNA, read in part, is TGCAGTGCTCGGACGGCTTCTGGGGCGCCC. The rearrangement joins TRBV20-1 to TRBJ1-6; D possibly corresponds to TRBD1 (5 bases). The read stops 3 residues short of the end of the CDR3; the missing end is completed from the germline J gene. CDR1 is DFQATT, CDR2 SNEGSKA, per germline (reference sequence). There are 13 residues in the CDR3.